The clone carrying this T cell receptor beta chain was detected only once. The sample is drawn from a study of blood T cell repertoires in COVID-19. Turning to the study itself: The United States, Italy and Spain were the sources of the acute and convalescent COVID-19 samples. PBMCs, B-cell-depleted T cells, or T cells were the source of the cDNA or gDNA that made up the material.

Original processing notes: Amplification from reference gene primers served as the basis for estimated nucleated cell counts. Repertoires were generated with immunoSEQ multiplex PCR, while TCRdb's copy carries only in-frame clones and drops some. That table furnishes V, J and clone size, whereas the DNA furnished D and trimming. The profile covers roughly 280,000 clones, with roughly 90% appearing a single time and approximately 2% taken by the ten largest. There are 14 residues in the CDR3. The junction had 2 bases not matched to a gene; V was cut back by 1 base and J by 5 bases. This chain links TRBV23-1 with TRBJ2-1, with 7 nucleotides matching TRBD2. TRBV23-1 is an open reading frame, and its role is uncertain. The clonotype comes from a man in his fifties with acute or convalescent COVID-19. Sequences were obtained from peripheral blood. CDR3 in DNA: TGCGCCAGCAGTCAATGGGGGGGTAACAATGAGCAGTTCTTC. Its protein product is CASSQWGGNNEQFF.